Listed below are T cell receptor beta chains from one sample, sequenced in a study of blood T cell repertoires in COVID-19. Profiling relied on immunoSEQ multiplex PCR, and the TCRdb table lists in-frame clones only, not all of them. Of roughly 66,000 clones in the sample, around 93% were seen once. Sequencing was done on a sample of peripheral blood. The receptors shown here come from a human donor in a cohort sampled during active COVID-19. Both conserved end residues are part of each CDR3. A D gene is named only where the DNA matches it firmly. Only part of the rows carry a size: once, few, many, or a class if the clone is expanded.

TRBJ2-7,TRBV20-1,.,.,CSASRQEKLPYEQYF,TGCAGTGCTAGTCGACAGGAGAAGCTTCCCTACGAGCAGTACTTC
TRBJ1-3,TRBV7-9,once,TRBD1,CASSLMGRGPGNTIYF,TGTGCCAGCAGCTTAATGGGAAGGGGGCCAGGAAACACCATATATTTT
TRBJ2-1,TRBV28,.,TRBD2,CASSLTTTSGRYEQFF,TGTGCCAGCAGTTTAACAACGACTAGCGGGAGGTATGAGCAGTTCTTC
TRBJ2-1,TRBV5-4,.,TRBD2,CASSFSAGGHNEQFF,TGTGCCAGCAGCTTCTCAGCGGGAGGACACAATGAGCAGTTCTTC
TRBJ2-1,TRBV7-2,.,TRBD2,CASSLRTSGMNEQFF,TGTGCCAGCAGCTTGCGTACTAGCGGGATGAATGAGCAGTTCTTC
TRBJ2-3,TRBV7-3,.,TRBD2,CASSLLGGGASDTQYF,TGTGCCAGCAGCTTATTGGGCGGGGGGGCATCGGATACGCAGTATTTT
TRBJ2-7,TRBV5-8,.,TRBD2,CASSLWTSGTYEQYF,TGTGCCAGCAGCTTGTGGACTAGCGGTACCTACGAGCAGTACTTC
TRBJ2-5,TRBV7-9,.,TRBD1,CAGQGSQETQYF,TGTGCCGGACAGGGAAGCCAAGAGACCCAGTACTTC
TRBJ1-1,TRBV6-5,once,TRBD1,CASSRTGSDTEAFF,TGTGCCAGCAGTCGGACAGGGTCGGACACTGAAGCTTTCTTT
TRBJ2-1,TRBV5-1,once,.,CASRENIQGGSYNEQFF,TGCGCCAGCAGGGAGAATATACAGGGTGGGTCCTACAATGAGCAGTTCTTC
TRBJ2-6,TRBV6-5,.,.,CASTSLRAGANVLTF,TGTGCCAGCACCTCACTTCGAGCTGGGGCCAACGTCCTGACTTTC
TRBJ2-2,TRBV11-2,.,.,CASSLDQWDGGITGELFF,TGTGCCAGCAGCTTAGATCAGTGGGATGGGGGGATCACCGGGGAGCTGTTTTTT
TRBJ2-7,TRBV2,once,TRBD1,CASSVDRGGYEQYF,TGTGCCAGCAGTGTGGACAGGGGGGGGTACGAGCAGTACTTC
TRBJ1-4,TRBV7-9,few,.,CASSLVPEKLFF,TGTGCCAGCAGCTTAGTTCCAGAAAAACTGTTTTTT
TRBJ2-4,TRBV7-2,.,.,CASSPWRAGNIQYF,TGTGCCAGCAGCCCCTGGCGGGCGGGGAACATTCAGTACTTC
TRBJ2-1,TRBV18,.,TRBD2,CASSPPSGSGNEQFF,TGTGCCAGCTCACCACCTAGCGGGAGCGGTAATGAGCAGTTCTTC
TRBJ2-5,TRBV7-7,.,TRBD1,CATADRLETQYF,TGTGCTACCGCGGACAGGTTGGAGACCCAGTACTTC
TRBJ2-1,TRBV2,.,TRBD2,CASGGTSGSNEQFF,TGTGCCAGCGGCGGGACTAGCGGATCCAATGAGCAGTTCTTC
TRBJ2-3,TRBV9,.,.,CASSVEFRGSGTQYF,TGTGCCAGCAGCGTAGAATTTCGGGGAAGCGGTACGCAGTATTTT
TRBJ2-1,TRBV18,.,TRBD2,CASSPLASGSSYNEQFF,TGTGCCAGCTCACCATTGGCTAGCGGGAGCTCCTACAATGAGCAGTTCTTC